A few counts support the clone carrying this TCR beta chain. Its matching antigen is unknown. The CDR3 runs 15 residues. The germline V gene encodes CDR1 LNHDA and CDR2 SQIVND (reference sequence). J gave up 1 base and V 8 bases, and 9 bases lay outside the gene matches. The entry originates in a study of breast tumors, draining lymph nodes, adjacent tissues. Findings and limits, study-wide: Data only fit, rather than demonstrated, lymph node origin of most tumor T cells.

The lymph nodes were axillary draining lymph nodes from breast cancer patients. TCRdb reanalysed the multiplex PCR reads using MiXCR and keeps one entry per CDR3 protein. The sample carries 100,000 to 150,000 distinct CDR3 sequences, about 20% recorded once. The sequenced sample was axillary lymph node tissue. V usage is TRBV19 and J usage is TRBJ2-3, with 7 bases identical to TRBD2. This TCR derives from a female donor with breast cancer. Some clones in this sample may be carry-over from other donors' samples. The CDR3 nucleotides are TGTGCCAGTGGTACAACTAGCGTCGGCACAGATACGCAGTATTTT. Translation gives CASGTTSVGTDTQYF.